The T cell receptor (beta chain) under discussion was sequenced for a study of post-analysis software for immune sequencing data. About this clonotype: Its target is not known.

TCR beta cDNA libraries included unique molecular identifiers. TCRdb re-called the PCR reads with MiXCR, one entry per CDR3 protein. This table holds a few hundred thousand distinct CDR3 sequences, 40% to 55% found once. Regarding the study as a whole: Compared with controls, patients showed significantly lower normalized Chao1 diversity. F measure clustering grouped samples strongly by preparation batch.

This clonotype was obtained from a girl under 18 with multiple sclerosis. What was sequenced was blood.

CDR3 sequence: CASSFFRDRVVDTEAFF. CDR3 DNA sequence: TGTGCCAGCAGTTTTTTCCGGGACAGGGTGGTGGATACTGAAGCTTTCTTT. The chain couples TRBV12-3 or TRBV12-4 to TRBJ1-1; TRBD1 agrees at 9 bases. The CDR3 runs 17 residues. J gave up 5 bases and V 3 bases, and 13 bases lay outside the gene matches.